The entry that follows covers one TCR beta chain sequence. This record belongs to a study of blood T cell repertoires in COVID-19. Study in general: T cells, B-cell-depleted T cells, or PBMCs supplied cDNA or gDNA.

From germline, CDR1 is SGHRS and CDR2 YFSETQ. This CDR3 contains 15 residues. Trimming shortened V by 2 bases and J by 0 bases, and 9 bases separated the two germline ends. Methods used by the authors: How many nucleated cells were present was estimated from reference gene primer amplification. Repertoires were generated with immunoSEQ multiplex PCR, while TCRdb's copy carries only in-frame clones and drops some. The DNA was the basis for D and trimming; V, J and clone size are from that table. The table lists 430,000 or so clones, approximately 88% of them singletons. Individuals drawn from 20 to 30 US areas were about 18 to 95 years old. Allocation to cohorts depended on clinical history reported by the participants.

This chain connects TRBV5-1 to TRBJ1-3; unclear D gene. Sequencing was carried out using PBMCs or T cells enriched from blood (not recorded which). The sequence was collected from a middle-aged woman who had recovered from COVID-19. CDR3 region: CASSFSRGSGNTIYF. The CDR3 bases are TGCGCCAGCAGCTTCTCTCGGGGCTCTGGAAACACCATATATTTT. The full variable domain, completed using reference TRBV5-1 and TRBJ1-3, is KAGVTQTPRYLIKTRGQQVTLSCSPISGHRSVSWYQQTPGQGLQFLFEYFSETQRNKGNFPGRFSGRQFSNSRSEMNVSTLELGDSALYLCASSFSRGSGNTIYFGEGSWLTVV.